This T cell receptor (beta chain) comes out of a study of T cells after yellow fever vaccination. Study background: Each low-cell-number fraction was prepared by means of SMART-Seq v4 Ultra Low Input. Whole-study findings and limits: In post-booster samples, most primary-vaccination clones reappeared (approximately 96% CD4, about 91% CD8). A minor fraction of clonotypes spanned both CD4 and CD8 compartments.

With respect to this clonotype: Antigen specificity is unknown.

By 5'RACE template switching, TCR cDNA was produced, with a universal primer site and UMIs added in the process. TCRdb fed the 5' RACE reads into MiXCR, producing one record per CDR3 protein. The top ten clones hold approximately 2.7% of a sample with 100,000 to 150,000 distinct CDR3 sequences, 7.2% of them seen once. Here the sequenced sample was CD4+ T cells sorted from PBMCs, taken roughly seven weeks after the first yellow fever vaccination. The clonotype originates from a man between 18 and 35 years old who received the YFV17D yellow fever vaccine.

The DNA of the CDR3 is TGCGCCAGCGGAAGAGGGGGCACTGAAGCTTTCTTT. It codes for CASGRGGTEAFF. The rearrangement links TRBV5-1 to TRBJ1-1, with D possibly being TRBD1 (6 bases). Germline CDR1 SGHRS, CDR2 YFSETQ. The CDR3 has 12 amino acids. V was clipped by 7 bases and J by 4 bases, with 11 bases between them.